This T cell receptor (beta chain) was sequenced during a study of OX40 agonist ivuxolimab in advanced cancers. Profiling relied on immunoSEQ multiplex PCR, and the TCRdb table lists in-frame clones only, not all of them. This repertoire shows about 73,000 clones, 70% to 90% found once; its top ten account for 9.5% to 13%. V lost 3 bases to trimming and J lost 7 bases, with 15 bases between them. The CDR3 has 15 residues. Germline values: CDR1 KGHSH, CDR2 LQKENI. This chain links TRBV18 with TRBJ2-2; no definite D call. The specimen comprised CD4+ or CD8+ T cells sorted from blood, sampled in a trial of the OX40 agonist ivuxolimab. This TCR came from an adult with an advanced solid tumor such as melanoma, head and neck, liver or kidney cancer. For the CDR3, the DNA is TGTGCCAGCTCACCTAAGGTCGTTGAGAACGGGGAGCTGTTTTTT. Protein product: CASSPKVVENGELFF.